The source of this T cell receptor (beta chain) is a study of a mutant IDH1 vaccine in newly diagnosed glioma. General observations from the study: Pseudoprogression apparently lacked any relation to changes in top peripheral T cell clonotypes.

Noted time point: week 47, end of study. In the vaccine, a single dose held 300 ug of the mutant IDH1 20-mer peptide, along with topical imiquimod. The study enrolled donors with new WHO grade 3 or 4 IDH1-mutant, ATRX-lost astrocytomas. The protocol was immunoSEQ multiplex PCR, while the TCRdb copy is restricted to in-frame clones and leaves out a portion. Here the sample spans around 30,000 clones, around 81% being singletons. In regard to this clone: No antigen is known for it.

V lost 5 bases to trimming and J lost 3 bases, with 10 bases between them. CDR3 length: 13 amino acids. Germline CDR1 reads SEHNR; CDR2 reads FQNEAQ (reference sequence). This TCR was recovered from a man aged 25-45 years with glioma. The chain employs TRBV7-9 and TRBJ2-5, with D maybe TRBD2 (5 bases). The sample consisted of PBMCs, taken from a glioma patient whose treatment included an IDH1 peptide vaccine. The CDR3 is CASSPGGKETQYF. In nucleotides, the CDR3 is TGTGCCAGCAGCCCCGGAGGCAAAGAGACCCAGTACTTC.